Below, one T cell receptor (beta chain) is given with its context. As yet, its antigen is unknown. CDR3 length equals 15 residues. Trimming shortened V by 6 bases and J by 0 bases, and 9 bases separated the two germline ends. Looked up from germline, CDR1 is LNHDA and CDR2 is SQIVND (reference sequence). The data belong to a study of OX40 agonist ivuxolimab in advanced cancers. Study-wide background: Patients in dose escalation had liver, melanoma, kidney or head and neck cancers. Study outcomes and limitations: The average count of expanded clones was higher among CD8+ T cells than among CD4+.

Profiling relied on immunoSEQ multiplex PCR, and the TCRdb table lists in-frame clones only, not all of them. The sample comprises around 63,000 clones, 75% to 90% of which are singletons, and less than 14% rests with the top ten. The clonotype originates from an adult with an advanced solid tumor such as melanoma, head and neck, liver or kidney cancer. The source material was CD4+ or CD8+ T cells sorted from blood, sampled in a trial of the OX40 agonist ivuxolimab. The chain uses TRBV19 and TRBJ2-6; D not resolved. The CDR3 spells CASRNTVSGANVLTF. Here the CDR3 DNA reads TGTGCCAGTAGAAACACGGTCTCTGGGGCCAACGTCCTGACTTTC.